This entry concerns a single TCR beta chain. Mouse gene names apply. The read terminates 1 residue before the CDR3 end, so the remaining end is supplied by the germline J gene. This table comes from immunoSEQ multiplex PCR, and its TCRdb copy is limited to in-frame clones, with some not included. The sample contains tens of thousands of clones, around 70% of which appear only once. This entry is derived from a study of tissue T cells after allogeneic stem cell transplantation. The V and J ends lost 5 bases and 4 bases respectively, with 12 bases between them. CDR3 length equals 14 residues. Germline values: CDR1 LGHDT, CDR2 YNNKQL (reference sequence).

The sample comprised spleen. V is TRBV4 and J is TRBJ2-1; tentative D call: TRBD2 (7 bases). This sequence originates from a female BALB/c mouse in good health. This strain's MHC haplotype is H2-d. The CDR3 DNA, read in part, is TGTGCCAGCAGCCGAGGGGGGGGGTATGCTGAGCAGTTC. This sequence encodes CASSRGGGYAEQF. The full CDR3 protein reads CASSRGGGYAEQFF.